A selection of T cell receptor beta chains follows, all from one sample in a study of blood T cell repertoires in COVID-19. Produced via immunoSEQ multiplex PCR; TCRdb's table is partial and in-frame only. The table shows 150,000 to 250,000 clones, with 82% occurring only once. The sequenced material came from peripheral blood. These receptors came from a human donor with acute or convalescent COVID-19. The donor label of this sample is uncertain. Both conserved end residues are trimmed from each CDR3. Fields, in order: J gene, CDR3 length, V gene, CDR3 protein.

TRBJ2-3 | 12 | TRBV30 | AWTAGGSTDTQY
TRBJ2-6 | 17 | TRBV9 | ASSETPGQVTSGANVLT
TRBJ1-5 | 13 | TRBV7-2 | ASSSDRGRNQPQH
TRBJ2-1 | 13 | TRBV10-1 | ASSESTSGRGEQF
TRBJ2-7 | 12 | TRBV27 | ASSFQGTSYEQY
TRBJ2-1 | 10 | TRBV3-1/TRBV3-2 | ASGELYNEQF
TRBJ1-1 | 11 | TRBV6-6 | ASSPRGNTEAF
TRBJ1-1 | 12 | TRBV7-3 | ASSLGHLNTEAF
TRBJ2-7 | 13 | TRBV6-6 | ASSQSGGAGYEQY
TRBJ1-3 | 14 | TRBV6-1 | ASSEMEGAKGNTIY
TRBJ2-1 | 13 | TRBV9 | ASSVDGGRASEQF
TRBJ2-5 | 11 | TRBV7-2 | ASRPTGWETQY
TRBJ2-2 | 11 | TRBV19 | ASKGGVTGELF
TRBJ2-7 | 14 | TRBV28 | ASSLWPSGTSYEQY
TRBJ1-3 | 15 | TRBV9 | ASSVEGHASSGNTIY
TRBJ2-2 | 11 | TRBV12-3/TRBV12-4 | ASRFRNTGELF
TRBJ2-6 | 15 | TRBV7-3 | ASSAVVTLSGANVLT
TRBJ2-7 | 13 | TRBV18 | ASSPTRLAGTGQY
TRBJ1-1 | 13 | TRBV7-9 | ASSLGDRTYTEAF
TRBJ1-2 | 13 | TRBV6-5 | ASRVGQYLDYGYT
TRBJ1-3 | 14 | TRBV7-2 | ASSHLSGGGGNTIY
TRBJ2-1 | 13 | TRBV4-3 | ASSQQRGTYNEQF
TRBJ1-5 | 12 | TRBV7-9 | ASSLGTGNQPQH
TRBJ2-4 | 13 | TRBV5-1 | ASSLRGGPGNIQY
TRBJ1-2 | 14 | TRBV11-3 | ASSLVEGRDYYGYT
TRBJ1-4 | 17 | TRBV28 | ASRNDSNSIRATNEKLF
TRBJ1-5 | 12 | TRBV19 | ASSKGLSNQPQH
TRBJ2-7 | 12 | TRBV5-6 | ASSPVAETYEQY
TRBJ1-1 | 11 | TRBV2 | ASSRDRGTEAF
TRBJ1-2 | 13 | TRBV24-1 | ATSDGGEGAQGYT
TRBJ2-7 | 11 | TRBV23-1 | ASSQSGRYEQY
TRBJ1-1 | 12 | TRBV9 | ASRSGDLNTEAF
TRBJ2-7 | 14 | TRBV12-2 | ASRPRVWRATYEQY
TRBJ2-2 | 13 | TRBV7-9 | ASSADRFVTGELF
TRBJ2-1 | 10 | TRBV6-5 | ATTGAVNEQF